These 30 T cell receptor beta chains originate from one sample sequenced in a study of CD8+CD57+ T cells in acquired aplastic anemia. TCR beta VDJ and CDR3 profiles were obtained from a genomic DNA template. TCRdb re-derived calls from the reads in MiXCR, one entry per CDR3 protein. The sample holds 150,000 to 200,000 distinct CDR3 sequences, roughly 48% seen once. Patients chosen for sequencing had CD8+CD57+ cells that had expanded, as shown by flow cytometry. Sequenced input: sorted CD4+, CD8+, or CD8+CD57+ T cells (not recorded which) from PBMCs. Receptor source: a human donor with aplastic anemia.

For this clonotype: With a much larger clone just one base away, this may be a read error. CDR3 bases: TGTGCCAGCAGTGAGGGACTAGCGTTCACAGATATGCAGTATTTT. Translated: CASSEGLAFTDMQYF. The gene calls are TRBV10-3 and TRBJ2-3; 10 bases match TRBD2. Germline V lookup: CDR1 ENHRY, CDR2 SYGVKD. This CDR3 is built from 15 residues.

This clonotype came up many times. The J gene is TRBJ2-5, the V gene TRBV19, with 8 bases fitting TRBD2. The germline V gene encodes CDR1 LNHDA and CDR2 SQIVND (reference sequence). The V and J ends lost 5 bases and 3 bases, in that order; junction bases with no gene match: 2. CDR3 length equals 13 residues. CDR3 DNA sequence: TGTGCCAGTAGTGTGGGACTAGAAGAGACCCAGTACTTC. Protein sequence: CASSVGLEETQYF.

At least ten counts were recorded for this clonotype. The V and J genes are TRBV27 and TRBJ2-2; 8 positions match TRBD1. CDR1 is MNHEY, CDR2 SMNVEV, per germline (reference sequence). The CDR3 is 15 residues long. With V trimmed by 6 bases and J by 7 bases, 10 bases remained unmatched. The CDR3 region is CASSTSGQAGGELFF. In DNA, the CDR3 is TGTGCCAGCAGCACTTCGGGACAGGCAGGCGGGGAGCTGTTTTTT.

This chain connects TRBV6-4 to TRBJ2-7, with TRBD1 matching 12 bases. Germline V CDR1 and CDR2: MRHNA, SNTAGT. J was trimmed by 6 bases and V by 2 bases; bases with no gene match: 2. The CDR3 is 14 residues long. The CDR3 reads CASSDGTGGPEQYF. As DNA, the CDR3 is TGTGCCAGCAGTGACGGGACAGGGGGCCCCGAGCAGTACTTC.

CDR3 sequence reads: CATSDNSVGGYEQYF. CDR3 coding DNA: TGTGCCACCAGTGACAACAGCGTTGGGGGATACGAGCAGTACTTC. The chain has TRBV24-1 and TRBJ2-7, with D tentatively TRBD1 or TRBD2 (5 bases each). Germline V CDR1 and CDR2: KGHDR, SFDVKD. This CDR3 is built from 15 residues. V shed 4 bases and J shed 4 bases, with 16 bases lying between them.

This clonotype was found a few times. This chain uses TRBV15 with TRBJ1-6; D gene uncertain. There are 13 residues in the CDR3. CDR1 is LNHNV and CDR2 is YYDKDF in the germline V gene (reference sequence). V was pared by 3 bases and J by 8 bases, with 8 bases between. The CDR3 sequence: CATSRREDSPLHF. In DNA, the CDR3 is TGTGCCACCAGCAGGCGGGAGGATTCACCCCTCCACTTT.

The chain is built from TRBV7-9 and TRBJ1-2; D is unclear. The CDR3 contains 12 residues. CDR1 and CDR2 (germline): SEHNR, FQNEAQ (reference sequence). The ends were cut back, 7 bases at V and 8 bases at J, with 14 bases in the middle. The CDR3 bases are TGTGCCAGCAATAACGGTGGAGAGGGCTACACCTTC. It encodes CASNNGGEGYTF. The whole variable domain, filled in from reference TRBV7-9 and TRBJ1-2, reads DTGVSQNPRHKITKRGQNVTFRCDPISEHNRLYWYRQTLGQGPEFLTYFQNEAQLEKSRLLSDRFSAERPKGSFSTLEIQRTEQGDSAMYLCASNNGGEGYTFGSGTRLTVV.

The chain uses TRBV2 and TRBJ2-5, with D hard to call. The length of the CDR3 is 14 residues. The germline V gene encodes CDR1 SNHLY and CDR2 FYNNEI. V shed 1 base and J shed 5 bases, with 11 bases lying between them. The CDR3 loop is CASSEGQAGETQYF. CDR3 sequence (DNA): TGTGCCAGCAGTGAAGGGCAGGCCGGGGAGACCCAGTACTTC.

The J gene is TRBJ2-7, the V gene TRBV19; a weak D match, TRBD1 (6 bases). The CDR3 length is 13 residues. From germline, CDR1 is LNHDA and CDR2 SQIVND (reference sequence). With 4 bases removed from V and 3 bases from J, the gap between germline ends came to 10 bases. CDR3 protein: CASSTMGHYEQYF. CDR3 nucleotides: TGTGCCAGTAGTACCATGGGACACTACGAGCAGTACTTC.

V and J are TRBV19 and TRBJ1-5; 9 bases align to TRBD1. The CDR3 is 13 residues long. CDR1 and CDR2 from the germline V gene are LNHDA and SQIVND (reference sequence). V lost 5 bases to trimming and J lost 6 bases; unmatched junction nucleotides: 2. The DNA of the CDR3 is TGTGCCAGTAGTGAGGACAGGGGTCAGCCCCAGCATTTT. It is translated as CASSEDRGQPQHF.

This clonotype appeared many times. The chain links TRBV7-2 to TRBJ2-7; D possibly corresponds to TRBD1 (5 bases). Germline values: CDR1 SGHTA, CDR2 FQGNSA. The CDR3 spans 13 residues. Trimming stripped 5 bases from V and 4 bases from J, with 12 bases between. In DNA, the CDR3 is TGTGCCAGCAGCGGCGGACAATTTTACGAGCAGTACTTC. Amino acid sequence: CASSGGQFYEQYF.

The sample holds a few counts of this clonotype. The J gene is TRBJ1-6, the V gene TRBV10-2, with D perhaps TRBD1 (6 bases). This CDR3 spans 14 amino acids. Germline V gives CDR1 WSHSY, CDR2 SAAADI. V was trimmed by 3 bases and J by 5 bases, leaving 8 bases between them. CDR3 sequence: CASSEQGNNSPLHF. CDR3 coding DNA: TGCGCCAGCAGTGAACAGGGAAATAATTCACCCCTCCACTTT.

This chain links TRBV10-3 with TRBJ2-2, with 9 positions matching TRBD1. With V trimmed by 8 bases and J by 2 bases, 3 bases remained unmatched. Germline V gives CDR1 ENHRY, CDR2 SYGVKD. The CDR3 sequence is 14 residues long. This chain's CDR3 is CAISGQGNTGELFF. The CDR3 region has the DNA TGTGCCATCTCGGGACAGGGCAACACCGGGGAGCTGTTTTTT.

The rearrangement joins TRBV20-1 to TRBJ1-2; no reliable D call. V dropped 3 bases and J dropped 2 bases, with 4 bases sitting between them. The CDR3 is 11 amino acids. Germline V gene lookup returns CDR1 DFQATT and CDR2 SNEGSKA (reference sequence). The CDR3 here is CSASANYGYTF. Here the CDR3 DNA reads TGCAGTGCTAGCGCCAACTATGGCTACACCTTC.

This clonotype turned up a few times. V and J are TRBV13 and TRBJ2-1; perhaps TRBD2 as D (6 bases). CDR1 and CDR2 from the germline V gene are PRHDT and FYEKMQ (reference sequence). V shed 5 bases and J shed 0 bases, with 11 bases lying between them. The CDR3 covers 15 residues. The CDR3 DNA reads as TGTGCCAGCAGCCCCATGGACTACTCCTACAATGAGCAGTTCTTC. It yields the protein CASSPMDYSYNEQFF.

V and J are TRBV20-1 and TRBJ2-7; D is unresolved. V was pared by 6 bases and J by 2 bases, with 14 bases between. This CDR3 has 13 amino acids. Germline V gives CDR1 DFQATT, CDR2 SNEGSKA (reference sequence). CDR3 nucleotide sequence: TGCAGTGCGAGCAGGCCCGAAGCCTACGAGCAGTACTTC. It yields the protein CSASRPEAYEQYF.

The V call is TRBV29-1, the J call TRBJ2-3; 10 bases fit TRBD1. Germline values: CDR1 SQVTM, CDR2 ANQGSEA. The CDR3 has 14 amino acids. Germline trimming cut 6 bases from V and 3 bases from J; bases unmatched to any gene: 6. The CDR3 protein is CSVRGQGLTDTQYF. The CDR3 nucleotides read TGCAGCGTGAGGGGACAGGGGTTAACAGATACGCAGTATTTT.

The chain joins TRBV7-3 to TRBJ2-7, with 7 bases lining up with TRBD1. This CDR3 has 15 amino acids. Per germline, CDR1 SGHTA and CDR2 FQGTGA. The ends lost 5 bases at V and 3 bases at J; junction bases unmatched: 10. The CDR3 spells CASSLTGTAYYEQYF. CDR3 bases: TGTGCCAGCAGCCTTACCGGGACAGCCTACTACGAGCAGTACTTC.

V gene TRBV10-3 combines with J gene TRBJ2-3; 9 bases fit TRBD1. Germline loops: CDR1 ENHRY, CDR2 SYGVKD. CDR3 length: 14 amino acids. Trimming took 6 bases from V and 3 from J; bases not matched to a gene: 4. This CDR3 reads CAIRRQGGTDTQYF. In DNA form, the CDR3 reads TGTGCCATCAGGCGACAGGGGGGAACAGATACGCAGTATTTT.

This clonotype was counted many times. The chain employs TRBV7-9 and TRBJ2-7; TRBD2 matches 7 bases. This CDR3 is built from 14 residues. Germline CDR1 is SEHNR and CDR2 is FQNEAQ (reference sequence). J was trimmed by 3 bases and V by 7 bases; bases with no gene match: 9. The CDR3 loop is CASTKGGGSYEQYF. Here the CDR3 DNA reads TGTGCCAGCACCAAAGGTGGCGGGAGCTACGAGCAGTACTTC.

The chain has TRBV7-2 and TRBJ2-7; D gene ambiguous. V was trimmed by 5 bases and J by 0 bases, leaving 11 bases between them. From germline, CDR1 is SGHTA and CDR2 FQGNSA. This CDR3 is 14 amino acids long. The CDR3 coding sequence is TGTGCCAGCAGCCGACGGGTATTCTCCTACGAGCAGTACTTC. Translation: CASSRRVFSYEQYF.

This chain connects TRBV7-9 to TRBJ2-7, with 10 bases identical to TRBD1. The CDR3 extends over 15 amino acids. Germline loops: CDR1 SEHNR, CDR2 FQNEAQ (reference sequence). V gave up 5 bases and J gave up 7 bases; unmatched junction bases: 11. Here the CDR3 reads CASSTPGTGDKEQYF. Written as DNA, the CDR3 is TGTGCCAGCAGCACCCCCGGGACAGGGGACAAGGAGCAGTACTTC.

This clonotype was counted many times. This chain links TRBV12-3 or TRBV12-4 with TRBJ2-7; 7 nucleotides line up with TRBD2. The CDR3 runs 13 residues. Unmatched junction bases numbered 2, after V lost 3 bases and J lost 3 bases. The CDR3, as DNA: TGTGCCAGCAGTTTCGCGGGGGACTACGAGCAGTACTTC. This codes for CASSFAGDYEQYF.

At least ten counts were recorded for this clonotype. The chain recombines TRBV25-1 with TRBJ1-1; D perhaps matches TRBD1 (6 bases). V was trimmed by 10 bases and J by 2 bases, leaving 11 bases between them. The CDR3 contains 12 residues. Looked up from germline, CDR1 is MGHDK and CDR2 is SYGVNS. Here the CDR3 DNA reads TGTGCCACCTCGGACAGCAACACTGAAGCTTTCTTT. Translated, it gives CATSDSNTEAFF.

The chain has TRBV7-8 and TRBJ2-3; TRBD1 might be the D (6 bases). CDR3 length: 14 amino acids. CDR1 SGHVS and CDR2 FQNEAQ come from the germline V gene. V was trimmed by 2 bases and J by 5 bases, leaving 11 bases between them. CDR3: CASSLTRGRDTQYF. DNA for the CDR3: TGTGCCAGCAGCTTAACCAGGGGACGAGATACGCAGTATTTT.

The chain is built from TRBV24-1 and TRBJ2-3; 7 nucleotides agree with TRBD1. Unmatched junction bases numbered 10, after V lost 0 bases and J lost 5 bases. The CDR3 consists of 17 residues. Germline-derived CDR1 and CDR2 are KGHDR and SFDVKD. CDR3 region: CATSDLGLRGQGDTQYF. The CDR3 DNA sequence: TGTGCCACCAGTGATTTGGGGCTTAGGGGGCAAGGAGATACGCAGTATTTT.

V gene TRBV20-1 combines with J gene TRBJ2-3; the D call may be TRBD1 or TRBD2 (5 bases each). There are 14 residues in the CDR3. In germline, CDR1 is DFQATT, CDR2 SNEGSKA (reference sequence). V lost 3 bases to trimming and J lost 0 bases, with 10 bases between them. CDR3 protein: CSASIGASTDTQYF. CDR3 nucleotides: TGCAGTGCTAGTATCGGGGCCAGCACAGATACGCAGTATTTT.

Points on this clonotype: Compared with germline, one end of the junction differs, possibly owing to a read error. The rearrangement links TRBV7-2 to TRBJ1-6; D call uncertain. The CDR3 extends over 13 amino acids. CDR1 and CDR2 from the germline V gene are SGHTA and FQGNSA. This CDR3 is CASNSVGNSPPHF. The CDR3 DNA reads as TGTGCCAGCAACTCTGTAGGTAATTCACCCCCCCACTTT. The full variable domain, completed using reference TRBV7-2 and TRBJ1-6, is GAGVSQSPSNKVTEKGKDVELRCDPISGHTALYWYRQSLGQGLEFLIYFQGNSAPDKSGLPSDRFSAERTGGSVSTLTIQRTQQEDSAVYLCASNSVGNSPPHFGNGTRLTVT.

This clonotype was found a few times. The gene calls are TRBV19 and TRBJ2-5; 11 nucleotides align to TRBD1. CDR1 is LNHDA and CDR2 is SQIVND in the germline V gene (reference sequence). CDR3 length: 15 amino acids. The V and J ends lost 4 bases and 4 bases, in that order; junction bases with no gene match: 5. CDR3 bases: TGTGCCAGTAGTACAGGGACAGGGGGACCAGAGACCCAGTACTTC. It yields the protein CASSTGTGGPETQYF.

The chain has TRBV19 and TRBJ1-1, with D maybe TRBD1 (5 bases). CDR3 size: 15 residues. Germline values: CDR1 LNHDA, CDR2 SQIVND (reference sequence). Trimming stripped 7 bases from V and 1 base from J, with 16 bases between. CDR3: CASKDSGRANTEAFF. In DNA form, the CDR3 reads TGTGCCAGTAAGGATTCAGGGAGGGCGAACACTGAAGCTTTCTTT.